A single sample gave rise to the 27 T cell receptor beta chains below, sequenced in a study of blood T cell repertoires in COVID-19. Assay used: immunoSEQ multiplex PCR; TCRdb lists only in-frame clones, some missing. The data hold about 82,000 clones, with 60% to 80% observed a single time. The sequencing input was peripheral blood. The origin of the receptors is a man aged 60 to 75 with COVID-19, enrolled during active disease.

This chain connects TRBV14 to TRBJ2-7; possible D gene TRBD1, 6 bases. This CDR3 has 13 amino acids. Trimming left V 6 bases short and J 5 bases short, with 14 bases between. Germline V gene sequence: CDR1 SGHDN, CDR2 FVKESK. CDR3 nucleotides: TGTGCCAGCAGGCGCACAGGGTCGCACGAGCAGTACTTC. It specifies CASRRTGSHEQYF.

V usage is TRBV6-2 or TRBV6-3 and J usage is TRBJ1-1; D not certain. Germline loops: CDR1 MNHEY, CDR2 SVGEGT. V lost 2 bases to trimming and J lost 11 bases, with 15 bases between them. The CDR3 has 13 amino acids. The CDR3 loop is CASSYRPGADAFF. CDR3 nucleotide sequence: TGTGCCAGCAGTTACCGGCCAGGAGCGGATGCTTTCTTT.

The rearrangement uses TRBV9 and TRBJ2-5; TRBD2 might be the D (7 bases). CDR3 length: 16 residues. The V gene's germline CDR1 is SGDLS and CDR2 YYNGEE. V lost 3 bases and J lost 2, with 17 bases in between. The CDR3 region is CASSARGGAAQETQYF. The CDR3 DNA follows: TGTGCCAGCAGCGCCCGTGGGGGGGCGGCACAAGAGACCCAGTACTTC.

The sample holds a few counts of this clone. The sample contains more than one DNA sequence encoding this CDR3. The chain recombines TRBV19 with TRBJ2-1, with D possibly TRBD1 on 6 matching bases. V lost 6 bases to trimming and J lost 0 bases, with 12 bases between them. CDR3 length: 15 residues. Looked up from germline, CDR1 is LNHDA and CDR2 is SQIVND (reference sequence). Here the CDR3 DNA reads TGTGCCAGTAGGCTCGACAGGAGCTCCTACAATGAGCAGTTCTTC. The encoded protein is CASRLDRSSYNEQFF. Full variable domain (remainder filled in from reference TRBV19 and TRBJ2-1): DGGITQSPKYLFRKEGQNVTLSCEQNLNHDAMYWYRQDPGQGLRLIYYSQIVNDFQKGDIAEGYSVSREKKESFPLTVTSAQKNPTAFYLCASRLDRSSYNEQFFGPGTRLTVL.

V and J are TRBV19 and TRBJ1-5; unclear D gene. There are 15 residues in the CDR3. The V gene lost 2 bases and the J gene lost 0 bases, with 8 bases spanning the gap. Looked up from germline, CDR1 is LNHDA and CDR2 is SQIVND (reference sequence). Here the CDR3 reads CASSISDSSNQPQHF. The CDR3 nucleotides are TGTGCCAGTAGTATATCAGATTCTAGCAATCAGCCCCAGCATTTT.

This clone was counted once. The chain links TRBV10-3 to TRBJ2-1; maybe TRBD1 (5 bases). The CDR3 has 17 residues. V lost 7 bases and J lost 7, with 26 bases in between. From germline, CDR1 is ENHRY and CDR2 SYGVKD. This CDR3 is CAITTLLVGDRGNEQFF. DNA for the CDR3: TGTGCCATCACCACCTTGCTCGTAGGGGATAGGGGAAATGAGCAGTTCTTC.

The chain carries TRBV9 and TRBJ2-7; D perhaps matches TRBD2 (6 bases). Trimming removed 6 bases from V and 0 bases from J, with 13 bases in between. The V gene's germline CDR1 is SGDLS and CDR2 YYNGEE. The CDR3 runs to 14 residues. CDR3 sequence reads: CASNRDGGSYEQYF. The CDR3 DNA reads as TGTGCCAGCAACCGGGACGGGGGCTCCTACGAGCAGTACTTC.

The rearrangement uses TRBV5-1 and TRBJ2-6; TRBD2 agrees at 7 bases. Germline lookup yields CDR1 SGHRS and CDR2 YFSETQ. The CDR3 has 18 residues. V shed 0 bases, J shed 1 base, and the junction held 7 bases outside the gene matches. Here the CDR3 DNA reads TGCGCCAGCAGCTTGGCCGGGAGGATTACATCTGGGGCCAACGTCCTGACTTTC. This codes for CASSLAGRITSGANVLTF.

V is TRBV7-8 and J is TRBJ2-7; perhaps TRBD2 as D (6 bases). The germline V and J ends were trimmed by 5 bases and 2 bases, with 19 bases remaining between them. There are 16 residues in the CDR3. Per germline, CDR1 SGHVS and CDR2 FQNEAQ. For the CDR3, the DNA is TGTGCCAGCAGCCCCGCGGGGAGACTGATTCCCTACGAGCAGTACTTC. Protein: CASSPAGRLIPYEQYF.

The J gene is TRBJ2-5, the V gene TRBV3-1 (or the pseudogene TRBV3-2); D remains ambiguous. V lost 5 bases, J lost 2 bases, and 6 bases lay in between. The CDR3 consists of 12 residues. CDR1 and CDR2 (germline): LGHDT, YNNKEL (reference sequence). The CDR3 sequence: CASSYYQETQYF. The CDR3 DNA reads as TGTGCCAGCAGCTACTATCAAGAGACCCAGTACTTC.

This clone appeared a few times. The CDR3 reads CASTKGQGVNSPLHF. CDR3 nucleotides: TGTGCCAGCACCAAGGGACAGGGGGTTAATTCACCCCTCCACTTT. V usage is TRBV14 and J usage is TRBJ1-6, with 11 bases matching TRBD1. The CDR3 sequence is 15 residues long. Trimming took 7 bases from V and 6 from J; bases not matched to a gene: 5. Germline CDR1 is SGHDN and CDR2 is FVKESK. The full variable domain, in which reference TRBV14 and TRBJ1-6 provide the parts outside the CDR3, is EAGVTQFPSHSVIEKGQTVTLRCDPISGHDNLYWYRRVMGKEIKFLLHFVKESKQDESGMPNNRFLAERTGGTYSTLKVQPAELEDSGVYFCASTKGQGVNSPLHFGNGTRLTVT.

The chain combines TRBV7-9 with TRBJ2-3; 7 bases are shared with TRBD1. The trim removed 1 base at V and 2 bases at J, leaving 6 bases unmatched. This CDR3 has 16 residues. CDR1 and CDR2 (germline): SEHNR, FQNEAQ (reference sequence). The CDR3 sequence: CASSLEGGFDTDTQYF. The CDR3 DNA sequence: TGTGCCAGCAGCTTAGAAGGGGGCTTCGACACAGATACGCAGTATTTT.

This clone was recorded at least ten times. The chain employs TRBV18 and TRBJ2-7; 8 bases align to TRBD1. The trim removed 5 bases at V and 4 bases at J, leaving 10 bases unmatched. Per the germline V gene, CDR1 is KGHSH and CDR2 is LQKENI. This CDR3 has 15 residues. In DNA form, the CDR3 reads TGTGCCAGCTCATCCACCACAGGGGGAAAATACGAGCAGTACTTC. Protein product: CASSSTTGGKYEQYF.

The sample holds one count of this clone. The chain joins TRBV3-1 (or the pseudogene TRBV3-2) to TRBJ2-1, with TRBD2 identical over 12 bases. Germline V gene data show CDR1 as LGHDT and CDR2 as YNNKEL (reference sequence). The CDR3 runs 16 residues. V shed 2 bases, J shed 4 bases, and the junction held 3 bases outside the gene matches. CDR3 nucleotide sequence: TGTGCCAGCAGCCAAAGACTAGCGGGGGCATACAATGAGCAGTTCTTC. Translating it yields CASSQRLAGAYNEQFF.

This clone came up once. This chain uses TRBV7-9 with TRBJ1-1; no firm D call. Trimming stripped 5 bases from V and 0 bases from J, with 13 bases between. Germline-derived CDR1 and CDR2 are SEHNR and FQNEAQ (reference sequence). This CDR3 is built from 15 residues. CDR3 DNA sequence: TGTGCCAGCAGCCTACTCAGCGGGGTGAACACTGAAGCTTTCTTT. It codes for CASSLLSGVNTEAFF.

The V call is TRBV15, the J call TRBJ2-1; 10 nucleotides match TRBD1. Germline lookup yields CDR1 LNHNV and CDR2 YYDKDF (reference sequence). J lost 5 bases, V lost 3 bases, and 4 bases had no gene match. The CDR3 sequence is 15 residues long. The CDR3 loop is CATSRGQGPDNEQFF. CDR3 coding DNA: TGTGCCACCAGCAGGGGACAGGGGCCCGACAATGAGCAGTTCTTC.

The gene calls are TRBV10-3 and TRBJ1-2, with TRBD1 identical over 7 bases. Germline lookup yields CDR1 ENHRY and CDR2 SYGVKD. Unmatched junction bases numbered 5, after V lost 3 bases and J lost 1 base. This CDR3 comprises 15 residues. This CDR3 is CAISDGTENNYGYTF. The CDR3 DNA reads TGTGCCATCAGTGACGGGACAGAAAATAACTATGGCTACACCTTC.

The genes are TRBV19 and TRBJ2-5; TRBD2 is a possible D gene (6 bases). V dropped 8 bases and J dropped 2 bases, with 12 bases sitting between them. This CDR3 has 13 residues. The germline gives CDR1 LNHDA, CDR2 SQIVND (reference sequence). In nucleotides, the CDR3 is TGTGCCAGTTCCGGGAGTAGACAAGAGACCCAGTACTTC. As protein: CASSGSRQETQYF.

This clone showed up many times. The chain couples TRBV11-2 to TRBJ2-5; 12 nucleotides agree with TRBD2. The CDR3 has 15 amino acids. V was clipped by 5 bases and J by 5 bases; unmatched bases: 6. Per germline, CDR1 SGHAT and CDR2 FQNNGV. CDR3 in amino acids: CASSPLAGGGETQYF. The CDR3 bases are TGTGCCAGCAGCCCCCTAGCGGGGGGGGGTGAGACCCAGTACTTC.

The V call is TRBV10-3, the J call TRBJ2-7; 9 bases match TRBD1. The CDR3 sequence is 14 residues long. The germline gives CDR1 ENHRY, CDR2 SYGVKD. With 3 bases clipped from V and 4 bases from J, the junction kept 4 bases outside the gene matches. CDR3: CAISDPGQGYEQYF. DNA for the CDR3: TGTGCCATCAGTGACCCGGGACAGGGATACGAGCAGTACTTC.

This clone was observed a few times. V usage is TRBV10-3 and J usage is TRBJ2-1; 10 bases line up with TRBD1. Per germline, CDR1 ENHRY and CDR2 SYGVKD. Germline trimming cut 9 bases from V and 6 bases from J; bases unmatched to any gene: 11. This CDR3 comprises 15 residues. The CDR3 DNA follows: TGTGCCATTGAACAACGGACAGGGGGTAGCAATGAGCAGTTCTTC. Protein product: CAIEQRTGGSNEQFF.

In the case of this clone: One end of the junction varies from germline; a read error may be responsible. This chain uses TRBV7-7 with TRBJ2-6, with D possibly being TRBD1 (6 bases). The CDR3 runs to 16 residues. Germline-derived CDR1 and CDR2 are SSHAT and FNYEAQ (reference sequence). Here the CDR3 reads CASSRGTISGANVLTF. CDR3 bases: TGTGCTAGCAGCAGGGGTACTATCTCTGGGGCCAACGTCCTGACTTTC.

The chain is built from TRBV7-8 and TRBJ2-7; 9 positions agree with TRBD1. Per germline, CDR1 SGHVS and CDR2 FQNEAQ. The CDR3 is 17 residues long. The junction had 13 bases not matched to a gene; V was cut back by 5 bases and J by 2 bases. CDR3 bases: TGTGCCAGCAGCACCCGCCTCGGGACAGGGAACCCCTACGAGCAGTACTTC. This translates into CASSTRLGTGNPYEQYF.

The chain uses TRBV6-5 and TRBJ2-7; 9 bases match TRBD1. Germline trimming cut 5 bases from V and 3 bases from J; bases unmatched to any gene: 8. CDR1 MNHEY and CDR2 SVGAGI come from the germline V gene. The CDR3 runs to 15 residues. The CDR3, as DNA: TGTGCCAGCAGTCGGACGGGACAGGGATTCTACGAGCAGTACTTC. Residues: CASSRTGQGFYEQYF.

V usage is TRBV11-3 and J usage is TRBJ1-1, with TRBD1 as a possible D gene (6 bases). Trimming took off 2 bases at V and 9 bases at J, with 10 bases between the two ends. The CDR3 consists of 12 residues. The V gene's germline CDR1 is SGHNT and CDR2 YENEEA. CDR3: CASSLQTGKAFF. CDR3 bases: TGTGCCAGCAGCTTACAAACAGGGAAAGCTTTCTTT.

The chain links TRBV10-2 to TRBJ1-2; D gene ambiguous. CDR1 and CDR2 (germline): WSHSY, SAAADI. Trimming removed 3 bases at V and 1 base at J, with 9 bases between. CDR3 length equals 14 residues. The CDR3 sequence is CASSESQDNYGYTF. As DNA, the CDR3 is TGCGCCAGCAGTGAATCTCAGGATAACTATGGCTACACCTTC.

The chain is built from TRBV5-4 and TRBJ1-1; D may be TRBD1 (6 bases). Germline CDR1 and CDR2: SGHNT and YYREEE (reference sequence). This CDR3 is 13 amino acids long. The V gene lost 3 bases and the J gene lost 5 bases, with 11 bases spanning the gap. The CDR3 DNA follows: TGTGCCAGCAGCTACACAGGGAAAACTGAAGCTTTCTTT. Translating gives CASSYTGKTEAFF.